Included here is one T cell receptor (beta chain) sequence, with context. The data derive from a study of blood T cell repertoires in COVID-19. At the level of the study: The United States, Italy and Spain were the sources of the acute and convalescent COVID-19 samples. The cDNA or gDNA used as material had been derived from T cells, B-cell-depleted T cells, or PBMCs.

Per the original data handling: Reference gene primer amplification in the assay estimated nucleated cell counts. Sequencing was performed with immunoSEQ multiplex PCR; in TCRdb, only in-frame clones are kept and a portion is missing. V and J calls and clone size are those listed in that table; D and trimming were worked out from the DNA. Counted here are 65,000 to 90,000 clones, under 95% occurring once; the ten biggest clones make up about 6.1%. J lost 2 bases, V lost 3 bases, and 5 bases had no gene match. CDR3 length: 16 residues. Germline V gene lookup returns CDR1 SGHRS and CDR2 YFSETQ. The V and J genes are TRBV5-1 and TRBJ2-3; 11 bases agree with TRBD2. What was sequenced was peripheral blood. This TCR came from a human donor in a cohort sampled during active COVID-19. The CDR3 protein is CASSSGTSGLTDTQYF. CDR3 coding DNA: TGCGCCAGCAGCTCCGGGACTAGCGGACTCACAGATACGCAGTATTTT.